This T cell receptor (beta chain) was recovered during a study of shared clonotypes between healthy human individuals. Sequencing was performed with immunoSEQ multiplex PCR; in TCRdb, only in-frame clones are kept and a portion is missing. The profile shows around 1,900,000 clones, roughly 93% of them singletons. Cells designated naive CD8 were CD45RO-negative and were positively selected for CCR7, with terminally differentiated effector memory CD45RA+ cells excluded. Germline V gene sequence: CDR1 SGHRS, CDR2 YFSETQ. The CDR3 loop spans 13 amino acids. The V segment lost 5 bases and the J segment 7 bases; nucleotides outside the gene matches: 9. Study-level points and caveats: What limited the represented genetic and exposure-history diversity was the small number of donors.

Concerning this clone itself: The antigen is undetermined.

The genes are TRBV5-1 and TRBJ2-7; 7 bases fit TRBD1. This receptor was taken from a man aged 18 to 29 in good health. Some clones in this sample may be carry-over from other donors' samples. What was sequenced was naive CD8+ T cells from PBMCs. The CDR3 DNA reads as TGCGCCAGCAGGACAGGGACCGGCCAGGAGCAGTACTTC. This gives the protein CASRTGTGQEQYF. The full variable domain, with the rest looked up from reference TRBV5-1 and TRBJ2-7, is KAGVTQTPRYLIKTRGQQVTLSCSPISGHRSVSWYQQTPGQGLQFLFEYFSETQRNKGNFPGRFSGRQFSNSRSEMNVSTLELGDSALYLCASRTGTGQEQYFGPGTRLTVT.